The next 30 T cell receptor beta chains were all read from a single sample in a study of blood T cell repertoires in COVID-19. Sequencing was performed with immunoSEQ multiplex PCR; in TCRdb, only in-frame clones are kept and a portion is missing. The sample holds approximately 170,000 clones, over 75% seen once. Source material: peripheral blood. The origin of the receptors is an elderly man with COVID-19, enrolled during active disease.

This clone was seen only once. The V gene is TRBV23-1, the J gene TRBJ1-1; 12 nucleotides agree with TRBD1. TRBV23-1 belongs to the ORF category, with a function that is uncertain. Unmatched junction bases numbered 9, after V lost 1 base and J lost 0 bases. The CDR3 sequence is 19 residues long. CDR3 sequence (DNA): TGCGCCAGCAGTCAATTAGGGACAGGGGGCGCCCCTATGAACACTGAAGCTTTCTTT. It translates to CASSQLGTGGAPMNTEAFF.

This chain joins TRBV9 and TRBJ1-2; no clear D gene. Trimming cost V 1 base and J 4 bases, with 11 bases left between them. Germline assignment: CDR1 SGDLS and CDR2 YYNGEE. The CDR3 consists of 14 residues. The CDR3 loop is CASSVRPAGYGYTF. The CDR3 DNA reads as TGTGCCAGCAGCGTACGCCCCGCGGGCTATGGCTACACCTTC. The full variable domain, in which reference TRBV9 and TRBJ1-2 provide the parts outside the CDR3, is DSGVTQTPKHLITATGQRVTLRCSPRSGDLSVYWYQQSLDQGLQFLIQYYNGEERAKGNILERFSAQQFPDLHSELNLSSLELGDSALYFCASSVRPAGYGYTFGSGTRLTVV.

The genes are TRBV7-2 and TRBJ1-2; D gene unclear. Germline V gene sequence: CDR1 SGHTA, CDR2 FQGNSA. The CDR3 sequence is 12 residues long. V was trimmed by 5 bases and J by 5 bases, leaving 9 bases between them. The CDR3: CASSPRGYGYTF. The CDR3 bases are TGTGCCAGCAGCCCCCGAGGGTATGGCTACACCTTC.

J is TRBJ1-5 and V is TRBV28; 9 bases align to TRBD1. The CDR3 sequence is 14 residues long. Trimming at V came to 3 bases and at J to 6 bases, leaving 3 bases not matched to a gene. Germline V CDR1 and CDR2: MDHEN, SYDVKM. As DNA, the CDR3 is TGTGCCAGCAGTTTTTACAGGGGGCCTCAGCCCCAGCATTTT. This codes for CASSFYRGPQPQHF.

The chain couples TRBV20-1 to TRBJ1-1, with D perhaps matching TRBD1 (5 bases). Germline loops: CDR1 DFQATT, CDR2 SNEGSKA (reference sequence). V shed 3 bases and J shed 4 bases, with 15 bases lying between them. The CDR3 is made up of 14 amino acids. The CDR3 nucleotides are TGCAGTGCTAGTGGGCCAGGGAGGAGCACTGAAGCTTTCTTT. It codes for CSASGPGRSTEAFF.

The chain joins TRBV5-8 to TRBJ1-5; a possible D gene is TRBD1 (6 bases). The ends were cut back, 3 bases at V and 7 bases at J, with 14 bases in the middle. Germline CDR1 is SGHTS and CDR2 is YDEGEE. This CDR3 comprises 14 residues. The DNA of the CDR3 is TGTGCCAGCAGCTCGCGGACAGCTCCCCAGCCCCAGCATTTT. Encoded protein: CASSSRTAPQPQHF.

The chain employs TRBV7-9 and TRBJ1-1, with 7 bases lining up with TRBD1. V trimming: 5 bases; J trimming: 5 bases; junction bases outside the gene matches: 14. The CDR3 is 16 amino acids. Germline loops: CDR1 SEHNR, CDR2 FQNEAQ (reference sequence). This chain's CDR3 is CASSPSGTRGRTEAFF. The CDR3 region has the DNA TGTGCCAGCAGCCCTTCCGGGACGAGGGGGCGGACTGAAGCTTTCTTT.

The V gene is TRBV19, the J gene TRBJ2-7; weak D call: TRBD2 (7 bases). The CDR3 runs to 15 residues. Trimming stripped 6 bases from V and 2 bases from J, with 17 bases between. The germline V gene encodes CDR1 LNHDA and CDR2 SQIVND (reference sequence). CDR3 nucleotides: TGTGCCAGTAGGCGAGGGGGGGGCCCGCCCTACGAGCAGTACTTC. As protein: CASRRGGGPPYEQYF.

The rearrangement joins TRBV3-1 (or the pseudogene TRBV3-2) to TRBJ1-2; possibly TRBD1 for D (5 bases). The CDR3 spans 14 residues. Germline CDR1 LGHDT, CDR2 YNNKEL (reference sequence). V was pared by 0 bases and J by 4 bases, with 9 bases between. In DNA form, the CDR3 reads TGTGCCAGCAGCCAAGATTGGCAGGGCTATGGCTACACCTTC. This gives the protein CASSQDWQGYGYTF.

J is TRBJ2-1 and V is TRBV4-3, with a tentative D call TRBD2 (6 bases). Germline values: CDR1 LGHNA, CDR2 YSLEER. V gave up 4 bases and J gave up 7 bases, with 14 bases separating them. The CDR3 has 14 amino acids. The CDR3 DNA follows: TGCGCCAGCAGCCCGGGACTCTCCGGGAATGAGCAGTTCTTC. Its translation is CASSPGLSGNEQFF.

The rearrangement uses TRBV6-5 and TRBJ2-5; 7 bases fit TRBD2. The CDR3 contains 11 residues. Germline CDR1 MNHEY, CDR2 SVGAGI. V shed 6 bases and J 9 bases; nucleotides not matched to a gene: 4. This CDR3 is CASSTRGAQYF. The CDR3 DNA is TGTGCCAGCAGCACACGGGGGGCCCAGTACTTC.

This chain joins TRBV4-3 and TRBJ1-2; a possible D gene is TRBD1 (6 bases). The length of the CDR3 is 16 residues. V was clipped by 0 bases and J by 2 bases, with 13 bases between them. Germline V gives CDR1 LGHNA, CDR2 YSLEER. DNA for the CDR3: TGCGCCAGCAGCCAAGATGAGGCCAGGGGAAACTATGGCTACACCTTC. As protein: CASSQDEARGNYGYTF.

The chain links TRBV4-1 to TRBJ1-3; possibly TRBD1 for D (6 bases). CDR3 length: 15 amino acids. V was cut by 3 bases and J by 3 bases, with 12 bases left in between. Germline CDR1 and CDR2: MGHRA and YSYEKL. CDR3 nucleotides: TGCGCCAGCAGCCAGATGGGACAAGGTGGAAACACCATATATTTT. Residues: CASSQMGQGGNTIYF.

This rearrangement joins TRBV28 to TRBJ1-2; 9 nucleotides line up with TRBD1. The germline V gene encodes CDR1 MDHEN and CDR2 SYDVKM. The trim removed 4 bases at V and 8 bases at J, leaving 11 bases unmatched. The CDR3 sequence is 15 residues long. CDR3 sequence: CASSSADRDREGYTF. In DNA form, the CDR3 reads TGTGCCAGCAGTTCAGCAGACCGGGACAGGGAGGGCTACACCTTC.

The chain links TRBV7-2 to TRBJ1-1; D is ambiguous. Germline V gene lookup returns CDR1 SGHTA and CDR2 FQGNSA. V was cut by 1 base and J by 10 bases, with 13 bases left in between. The CDR3 runs to 13 residues. The CDR3 here is CASSLVIGSAAFF. The CDR3 bases are TGTGCCAGCAGCTTAGTTATCGGGTCGGCAGCTTTCTTT. Full variable domain (missing parts from reference TRBV7-2 and TRBJ1-1): GAGVSQSPSNKVTEKGKDVELRCDPISGHTALYWYRQSLGQGLEFLIYFQGNSAPDKSGLPSDRFSAERTGGSVSTLTIQRTQQEDSAVYLCASSLVIGSAAFFGQGTRLTVV.

This chain joins TRBV5-4 and TRBJ1-4; TRBD1 matches 10 bases. J gave up 8 bases and V 5 bases, and 6 bases lay outside the gene matches. The CDR3 covers 14 residues. Germline V lookup: CDR1 SGHNT, CDR2 YYREEE (reference sequence). CDR3 nucleotides: TGTGCCAGCAGGGCGACAGGGGGCGGGGAAAAACTGTTTTTT. It translates to CASRATGGGEKLFF.

This clone was counted many times. The rearrangement joins TRBV5-4 to TRBJ1-3; TRBD1 matches 10 bases. The CDR3 has 15 residues. CDR1 SGHNT and CDR2 YYREEE come from the germline V gene (reference sequence). The trim removed 4 bases at V and 2 bases at J, leaving 3 bases unmatched. In DNA, the CDR3 is TGTGCCAGCAGCGCGGGACAGGGGACTGGAAACACCATATATTTT. Amino acids: CASSAGQGTGNTIYF.

In its sample, this clone was seen a few times. Within the sample, other DNA sequences also encode this same CDR3. The chain recombines TRBV6-5 with TRBJ2-1; a possible D gene is TRBD2 (7 bases). The ends were cut back, 0 bases at V and 3 bases at J, with 12 bases in the middle. CDR3 length: 16 residues. CDR1 and CDR2 from the germline V gene are MNHEY and SVGAGI. The DNA of the CDR3 is TGTGCCAGCAGTTACTCGGGGGCGGGGGACTACAATGAGCAGTTCTTC. Residues: CASSYSGAGDYNEQFF.

The rearrangement uses TRBV7-2 and TRBJ2-7; 8 nucleotides line up with TRBD2. CDR3 length: 15 amino acids. The germline CDR1 and CDR2 sequences are SGHTA and FQGNSA. Trimming cost V 4 bases and J 2 bases; bases outside gene matches: 7. DNA of the CDR3: TGTGCCAGCAGCTATCTAGCGGGTTCTCCCTACGAGCAGTACTTC. Amino acids: CASSYLAGSPYEQYF.

The genes are TRBV24-1 and TRBJ2-3, with D hard to call. Trimming pared 4 bases from V and 6 bases from J, leaving 19 bases between. The CDR3 has 16 amino acids. Germline CDR1 is KGHDR and CDR2 is SFDVKD. CDR3 protein: CATSDPRYGFGDTQYF. As DNA, the CDR3 is TGTGCCACCAGTGACCCCCGATATGGCTTCGGGGATACGCAGTATTTT.

To note about this clone: Other DNA sequences in the same sample also yield this CDR3. The V and J genes are TRBV5-1 and TRBJ1-4; 8 positions match TRBD1. V dropped 2 bases and J dropped 0; count of bases not matched to a gene: 0. Germline values: CDR1 SGHRS, CDR2 YFSETQ. This CDR3 has 15 amino acids. The CDR3 protein is CASSLQGATNEKLFF. CDR3 nucleotide sequence: TGCGCCAGCAGCTTACAGGGGGCAACTAATGAAAAACTGTTTTTT.

The rearrangement uses TRBV6-2 or TRBV6-3 and TRBJ2-3; possible D gene TRBD2, 7 bases. V was clipped by 5 bases and J by 4 bases, with 19 bases between them. CDR1 is MNHEY, CDR2 SVGEGT, per germline. The CDR3 covers 16 residues. The CDR3, as DNA: TGTGCCAGCAGTAGGGGGGGAAGAAGTGGGTCAGATACGCAGTATTTT. This translates into CASSRGGRSGSDTQYF.

The chain combines TRBV3-1 (or the pseudogene TRBV3-2) with TRBJ2-5, with 11 bases lining up with TRBD1. The CDR3 is 14 residues long. Looked up from germline, CDR1 is LGHDT and CDR2 is YNNKEL (reference sequence). With V trimmed by 4 bases and J by 4 bases, 2 bases remained unmatched. The CDR3 reads CASSRGQGAETQYF. CDR3 in DNA: TGTGCCAGCAGCCGAGGACAGGGGGCAGAGACCCAGTACTTC.

This clone was picked up one time. The V and J genes are TRBV10-3 and TRBJ1-4; 11 positions agree with TRBD1. Germline V gene data show CDR1 as ENHRY and CDR2 as SYGVKD. V gave up 4 bases and J gave up 3 bases; unmatched junction bases: 1. This CDR3 comprises 15 residues. CDR3: CAISVGQGANEKLFF. The CDR3 DNA follows: TGTGCCATCAGTGTGGGACAGGGGGCTAATGAAAAACTGTTTTTT.

V gene TRBV18 combines with J gene TRBJ1-1; TRBD1 is a possible D gene (5 bases). This CDR3 spans 16 amino acids. Germline V lookup: CDR1 KGHSH, CDR2 LQKENI. Trimming cost V 3 bases and J 0 bases, with 14 bases left between them. CDR3 sequence reads: CASSPRDDYLNTEAFF. The CDR3 nucleotides read TGTGCCAGCTCACCGCGGGACGACTACTTGAACACTGAAGCTTTCTTT.

This chain links TRBV2 with TRBJ2-5; 10 nucleotides agree with TRBD2. The CDR3 length is 12 residues. Germline CDR1 reads SNHLY; CDR2 reads FYNNEI. The V and J ends lost 6 bases and 7 bases, in that order; junction bases with no gene match: 2. This chain's CDR3 is CASRERGGTQYF. Here the CDR3 DNA reads TGTGCCAGCAGGGAGCGGGGGGGGACCCAGTACTTC.

This chain joins TRBV5-1 and TRBJ2-7; D possibly corresponds to TRBD2 (6 bases). Germline V lookup: CDR1 SGHRS, CDR2 YFSETQ. Trimming took 5 bases from V and 6 from J, leaving 15 bases between them. CDR3 size: 13 residues. CDR3 nucleotide sequence: TGCGCCAGCAGGGTCAGGCCGGAGGGCGAGCAGTACTTC. It encodes CASRVRPEGEQYF.

The V and J genes are TRBV12-3 or TRBV12-4 and TRBJ1-2; possibly TRBD1 for D (6 bases). The CDR3 has 13 residues. Trimming shortened V by 2 bases and J by 8 bases, and 12 bases separated the two germline ends. The CDR3 loop is CASSLSGTTGYTF. The CDR3 bases are TGTGCCAGCAGTTTAAGCGGGACAACAGGCTACACCTTC.

This clone was seen just once. This rearrangement joins TRBV6-5 to TRBJ2-2; 7 bases line up with TRBD1. Germline V gene sequence: CDR1 MNHEY, CDR2 SVGAGI. The CDR3 runs 15 residues. With V trimmed by 7 bases and J by 0 bases, 5 bases remained unmatched. CDR3 sequence (DNA): TGTGCCAGCACTACCGGGACAGCGAACACCGGGGAGCTGTTTTTT. As protein: CASTTGTANTGELFF.

This chain links TRBV19 with TRBJ1-1, with TRBD1 as a possible D gene (5 bases). Trimming left V 6 bases short and J 10 bases short, with 21 bases between. The V gene's germline CDR1 is LNHDA and CDR2 SQIVND (reference sequence). The CDR3 extends over 14 amino acids. The CDR3 reads CASRDRRGDLVAFF. The CDR3, as DNA: TGTGCCAGTAGGGATCGCCGGGGGGACCTCGTAGCTTTCTTT.